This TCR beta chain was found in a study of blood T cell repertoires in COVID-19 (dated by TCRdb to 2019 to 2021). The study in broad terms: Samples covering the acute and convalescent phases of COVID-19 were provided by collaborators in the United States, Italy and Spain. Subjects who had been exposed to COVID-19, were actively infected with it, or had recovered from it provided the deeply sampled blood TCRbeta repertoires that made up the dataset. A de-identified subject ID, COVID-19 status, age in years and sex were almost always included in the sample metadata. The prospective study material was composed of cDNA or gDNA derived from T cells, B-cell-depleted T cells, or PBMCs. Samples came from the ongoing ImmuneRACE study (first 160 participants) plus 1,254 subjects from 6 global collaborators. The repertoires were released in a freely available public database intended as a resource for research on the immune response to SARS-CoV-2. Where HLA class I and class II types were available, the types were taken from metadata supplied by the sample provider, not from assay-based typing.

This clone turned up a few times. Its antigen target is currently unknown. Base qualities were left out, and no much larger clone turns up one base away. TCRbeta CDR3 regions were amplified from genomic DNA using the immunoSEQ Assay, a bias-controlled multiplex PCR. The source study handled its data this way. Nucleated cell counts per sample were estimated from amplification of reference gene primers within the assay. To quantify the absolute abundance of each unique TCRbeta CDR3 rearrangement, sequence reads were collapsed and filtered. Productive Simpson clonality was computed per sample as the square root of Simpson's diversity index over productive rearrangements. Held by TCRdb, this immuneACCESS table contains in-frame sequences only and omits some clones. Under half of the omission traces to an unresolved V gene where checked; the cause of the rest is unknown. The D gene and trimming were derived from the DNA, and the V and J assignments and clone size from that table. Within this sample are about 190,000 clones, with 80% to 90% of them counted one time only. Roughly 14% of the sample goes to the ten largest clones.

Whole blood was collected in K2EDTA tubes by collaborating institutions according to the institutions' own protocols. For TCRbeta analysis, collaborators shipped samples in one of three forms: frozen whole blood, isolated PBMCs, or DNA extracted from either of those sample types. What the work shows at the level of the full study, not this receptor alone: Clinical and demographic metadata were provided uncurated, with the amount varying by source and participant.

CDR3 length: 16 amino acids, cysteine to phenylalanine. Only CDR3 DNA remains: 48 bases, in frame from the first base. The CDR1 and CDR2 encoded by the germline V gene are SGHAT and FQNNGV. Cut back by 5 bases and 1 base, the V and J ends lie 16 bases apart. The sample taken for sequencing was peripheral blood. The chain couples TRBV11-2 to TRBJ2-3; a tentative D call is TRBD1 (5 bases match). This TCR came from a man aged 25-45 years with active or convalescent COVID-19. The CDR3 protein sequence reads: CASSPPTVRGTDTQYF. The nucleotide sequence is TGTGCCAGCAGCCCGCCGACAGTACGGGGCACAGATACGCAGTATTTT.